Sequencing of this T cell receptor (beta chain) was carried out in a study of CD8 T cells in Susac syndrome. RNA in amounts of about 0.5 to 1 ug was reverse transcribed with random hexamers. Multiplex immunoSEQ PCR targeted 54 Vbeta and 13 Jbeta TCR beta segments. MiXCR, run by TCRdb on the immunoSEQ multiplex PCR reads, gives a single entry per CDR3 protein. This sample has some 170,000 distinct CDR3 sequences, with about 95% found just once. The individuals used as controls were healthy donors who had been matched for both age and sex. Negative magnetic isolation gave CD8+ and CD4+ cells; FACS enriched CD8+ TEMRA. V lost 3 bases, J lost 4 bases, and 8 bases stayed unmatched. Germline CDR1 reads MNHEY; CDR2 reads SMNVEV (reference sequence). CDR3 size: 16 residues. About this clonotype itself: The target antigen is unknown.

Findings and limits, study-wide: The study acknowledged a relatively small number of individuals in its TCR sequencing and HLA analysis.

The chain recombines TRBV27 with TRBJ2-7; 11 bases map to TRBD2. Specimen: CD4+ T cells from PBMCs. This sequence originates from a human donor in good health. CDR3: CASSFRMGLAAYEQYF. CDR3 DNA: TGTGCCAGCAGTTTCCGAATGGGACTAGCGGCATACGAGCAGTACTTC.